This TCR beta chain was captured in a study of T cell responses to AZD1222 COVID-19 vaccine. Regarding the study as a whole: Vaccine-associated CD4 TCRs ranged over spike, dominating at 160-218 and 743-854. AZD1222 recipients seropositive at baseline numbered only five to seven. Nearly half of the spike-specific TCRs reportedly recognize variant regions that carry no mutations.

Notes on this clone: Its antigen is not identified.

This CDR3 comprises 15 residues. The V end lost 0 bases, the J end lost 4 bases, and 12 bases lay between the germline ends. Germline loops: CDR1 MRHNA, CDR2 SNTAGT. Sequencing was performed with immunoSEQ multiplex PCR; in TCRdb, only in-frame clones are kept and a portion is missing. This sample carries under 200,000 clones, about 91% of them seen once, and the ten largest clones take around 4.5%. The chain couples TRBV6-4 to TRBJ1-2, with D uncertain. The source was peripheral blood, collected on day 0 of MenACWY control vaccination. The clonotype originates from an adult in good health. In nucleotides, the CDR3 is TGTGCCAGCAGTGACTCATCCAAGGGAAGCTATGGCTACACCTTC. It specifies CASSDSSKGSYGYTF.